These 19 T cell receptor beta chains originate from one sample sequenced in a study of identical twins. TCRdb reprocessed the 5' RACE reads with MiXCR, giving one entry per CDR3 protein. Counted here are fewer than 550,000 distinct CDR3 sequences, around 15% occurring once; the ten biggest clones make up 0.8% to 1%. The sample was also reused in another study, on yellow fever vaccine responses in identical twins.

Material for sequencing was CD4+ T cells sorted from blood. The receptors shown here come from a woman in her late teens or twenties in good health.

This sequence joins TRBV3-1 and TRBJ2-7; no clear D. Germline V gene data show CDR1 as LGHDT and CDR2 as YNNKEL (reference sequence). Trimming removed 0 bases from V and 5 bases from J, with 14 bases in between. This CDR3 comprises 15 residues. The CDR3 DNA is TGTGCCAGCAGCCAAGAACTGGCTAGGAACAACGAGCAGTACTTC. This sequence encodes CASSQELARNNEQYF.

J is TRBJ2-5 and V is TRBV12-3 or TRBV12-4; D call uncertain. V was shortened by 3 bases and J by 0 bases, with 14 bases between the two germline ends. CDR3 length: 16 amino acids. The CDR3 is CASSFRLYLYQETQYF. The CDR3 DNA reads as TGTGCCAGCAGTTTCAGACTCTACCTGTACCAAGAGACCCAGTACTTC.

The CDR3 coding sequence is TGCGCCAGCAGCGCCCAAGCCACTAACCTCTACGAGCAGTACTTC. This sequence encodes CASSAQATNLYEQYF. The rearrangement joins TRBV5-1 to TRBJ2-7; D gene ambiguous. The CDR3 runs 15 residues. Germline V gene sequence: CDR1 SGHRS, CDR2 YFSETQ. Deletions cut 4 bases from V and 3 bases from J, with 17 bases between.

V and J are TRBV5-1 and TRBJ2-2; tentatively, D is TRBD2 (6 bases). CDR1 and CDR2 (germline): SGHRS, YFSETQ. This CDR3 has 13 residues. With 6 bases removed from V and 5 bases from J, the gap between germline ends came to 11 bases. CDR3 DNA sequence: TGCGCCAGCATGGTACTAGCAACCGGGGAGCTGTTTTTT. Its protein is CASMVLATGELFF.

As DNA, the CDR3 is TGTGCCAGCAGTTTTGGTTTGGGGTACGAGCAGTACTTC. It translates to CASSFGLGYEQYF. The V call is TRBV12-3 or TRBV12-4, the J call TRBJ2-7; D gene unclear. Trimming removed 3 bases from V and 4 bases from J, with 10 bases in between. The CDR3 totals 13 residues.

The chain uses TRBV20-1 and TRBJ2-7; 10 nucleotides align to TRBD2. The CDR3 is made up of 15 amino acids. Trimming removed 4 bases from V and 0 bases from J; junction bases left unmatched: 6. Looked up from germline, CDR1 is DFQATT and CDR2 is SNEGSKA (reference sequence). The CDR3 here is CSATLRLAGSYEQYF. The CDR3 bases are TGCAGTGCTACACTCAGACTAGCGGGCTCCTACGAGCAGTACTTC.

This clonotype appeared a few times. J is TRBJ2-7 and V is TRBV3-1, with TRBD2 matching 11 bases. J was trimmed by 2 bases and V by 5 bases; bases with no gene match: 8. Germline V gene lookup returns CDR1 LGHDT and CDR2 YNNKEL (reference sequence). This CDR3 is built from 16 residues. The CDR3 sequence: CASSSSGGALTYEQYF. The CDR3 DNA follows: TGTGCCAGCAGCAGTAGCGGGGGGGCCCTAACCTACGAGCAGTACTTC.

This clonotype was recorded at least ten times. The CDR3 nucleotides read TGCGCCAGCAGCTTGAGGCGGTGGGCTAGCGGGGGCCAGAACACCGGGGAGCTGTTTTTT. This codes for CASSLRRWASGGQNTGELFF. This chain links TRBV5-1 with TRBJ2-2; 10 nucleotides agree with TRBD2. This CDR3 region has 20 residues. J gave up 1 base and V 1 base, and 13 bases lay outside the gene matches. Germline CDR1 reads SGHRS; CDR2 reads YFSETQ.

V and J are TRBV10-3 and TRBJ1-5; perhaps TRBD1 as D (5 bases). Germline V lookup: CDR1 ENHRY, CDR2 SYGVKD. The CDR3 is 12 residues long. With 4 bases removed from V and 9 bases from J, the gap between germline ends came to 10 bases. For the CDR3, the DNA is TGTGCCATCAGTGCTCTGGGGCGGCCCCAGCATTTT. This gives the protein CAISALGRPQHF.

This clonotype has ten or more counts. V gene TRBV7-9 combines with J gene TRBJ2-4; tentative D call: TRBD1 (5 bases). The CDR3 is 13 residues long. The germline V gene encodes CDR1 SEHNR and CDR2 FQNEAQ (reference sequence). The V end lost 5 bases, the J end lost 8 bases, and 13 bases lay between the germline ends. As DNA, the CDR3 is TGTGCCAGCAGCAGCCAGGGCTTGGACATTCAGTACTTC. Translation: CASSSQGLDIQYF.

The CDR3, as DNA: TGTGCCAGCAGCGGTGGACAGGAGCCCTACAATGAGCAGTTCTTC. Translating it yields CASSGGQEPYNEQFF. V usage is TRBV5-6 and J usage is TRBJ2-1, with 7 bases identical to TRBD1. V lost 4 bases, J lost 2 bases, and 6 bases stayed unmatched. Germline V gene data show CDR1 as SGHDT and CDR2 as YYEEEE. The CDR3 is 15 residues long.

This chain links TRBV12-3 or TRBV12-4 with TRBJ2-3, with D possibly matching TRBD2 (6 bases). The CDR3 consists of 15 residues. V lost 3 bases and J 0 bases, leaving 10 bases between the germline ends. This CDR3 is CASSFGRASTDTQYF. The CDR3 region has the DNA TGTGCCAGCAGTTTCGGGAGAGCTAGCACAGATACGCAGTATTTT.

This rearrangement joins TRBV6-5 to TRBJ2-7; D gene uncertain. Germline V gene data show CDR1 as MNHEY and CDR2 as SVGAGI. V was pared by 2 bases and J by 0 bases, with 8 bases between. This CDR3 is 14 amino acids long. The CDR3 loop reads CASSYVGSSYEQYF. The CDR3 DNA sequence: TGTGCCAGCAGTTACGTGGGAAGCTCCTACGAGCAGTACTTC.

This chain connects TRBV29-1 to TRBJ2-3; D uncertain. This CDR3 contains 13 residues. The germline V and J ends were trimmed by 3 bases and 2 bases, with 9 bases remaining between them. CDR1 and CDR2 (germline): SQVTM, ANQGSEA. The CDR3 region has the DNA TGCAGCGTTGATCGCGGCTTCACAGATACGCAGTATTTT. Its protein product is CSVDRGFTDTQYF.

The chain carries TRBV15 and TRBJ2-7; the match to TRBD1 covers 8 bases. The germline V gene encodes CDR1 LNHNV and CDR2 YYDKDF (reference sequence). The CDR3 loop spans 15 amino acids. V trimming: 0 bases; J trimming: 4 bases; junction bases outside the gene matches: 5. CDR3 loop: CATSRDQGARYEQYF. In nucleotides, the CDR3 is TGTGCCACCAGCAGAGATCAGGGGGCGAGGTACGAGCAGTACTTC.

This clonotype came up a few times. This chain uses TRBV4-1 with TRBJ1-4; 10 positions agree with TRBD1. This CDR3 has 15 amino acids. V lost 0 bases and J lost 8; bases outside the gene matches: 3. Looked up from germline, CDR1 is MGHRA and CDR2 is YSYEKL. The CDR3, as DNA: TGCGCCAGCAGCCAAGATCGACAGGGGGCGGAAAAACTGTTTTTT. This gives the protein CASSQDRQGAEKLFF.

As DNA, the CDR3 is TGTGCCAGCAGCTTAGCGGGAGGGAGGATCTCCTACGAGCAGTACTTC. As protein: CASSLAGGRISYEQYF. This rearrangement joins TRBV7-9 to TRBJ2-7; 7 positions agree with TRBD2. Germline assignment: CDR1 SEHNR and CDR2 FQNEAQ (reference sequence). There are 16 residues in the CDR3. Germline trimming cut 0 bases from V and 0 bases from J; bases unmatched to any gene: 5. The full variable domain, in which reference TRBV7-9 and TRBJ2-7 provide the parts outside the CDR3, is DTGVSQNPRHKITKRGQNVTFRCDPISEHNRLYWYRQTLGQGPEFLTYFQNEAQLEKSRLLSDRFSAERPKGSFSTLEIQRTEQGDSAMYLCASSLAGGRISYEQYFGPGTRLTVT.

The table lists this clonotype with many counts. The J gene is TRBJ2-5, the V gene TRBV5-6; D possibly corresponds to TRBD2 (6 bases). The germline V and J ends were trimmed by 2 bases and 0 bases, with 14 bases remaining between them. The CDR3 runs 16 residues. CDR1 SGHDT and CDR2 YYEEEE come from the germline V gene. CDR3 coding DNA: TGTGCCAGCAGCTTCGACTTTGGGGGGAACCAAGAGACCCAGTACTTC. Its translation is CASSFDFGGNQETQYF.

This clonotype was seen more than once but under ten times. V usage is TRBV12-3 or TRBV12-4 and J usage is TRBJ1-2, with 7 bases matching TRBD1. The J segment lost 3 bases and the V segment lost 4 bases, leaving 8 bases of the junction unmatched. This CDR3 contains 15 residues. CDR3 DNA: TGTGCCAGCAGTTCTCAGGGGGGGAAACACTATGGCTACACCTTC. This gives the protein CASSSQGGKHYGYTF.